The 3 T cell receptor beta chains below all came from one sample that was sequenced in a study of blood T cell repertoires in COVID-19. Clones were sequenced by immunoSEQ multiplex PCR, and TCRdb holds only the in-frame ones, with some missing. The table shows about 190,000 clones, with roughly 90% occurring only once. Sequences were obtained from peripheral blood. The receptors shown here come from a man in his fifties with acute or convalescent COVID-19.

This chain links TRBV7-8 with TRBJ2-5; the match to TRBD2 covers 7 bases. CDR1 and CDR2 (germline): SGHVS, FQNEAQ. V trimming: 10 bases; J trimming: 0 bases; junction bases outside the gene matches: 8. This CDR3 is 14 amino acids long. DNA of the CDR3: TGTGCCATGGGGGGGAGGAGAAACCAAGAGACCCAGTACTTC. This sequence encodes CAMGGRRNQETQYF.

This clone was counted a single time. The CDR3 is CASSLQGDYEQYV. The CDR3 DNA sequence: TGTGCCAGCAGCTTACAGGGGGACTACGAGCAGTACGTC. The V and J genes are TRBV5-5 and TRBJ2-7, with 8 bases that match TRBD1. In germline, CDR1 is SGHKS, CDR2 YYEKEE (reference sequence). The V gene end was trimmed by 2 bases and the J gene end by 3 bases; junction bases not matched to a gene: 1. This CDR3 has 13 amino acids.

The chain joins TRBV5-5 to TRBJ1-2; the D gene is possibly TRBD1 (5 bases). CDR1 is SGHKS, CDR2 YYEKEE, per germline (reference sequence). Trimming left V 1 base short and J 8 bases short, with 12 bases between. The CDR3 length is 13 residues. As DNA, the CDR3 is TGTGCCAGCAGCTTGAGGGGAGGGGAGGGCTACACCTTC. Translation: CASSLRGGEGYTF.